Each of the 7 T cell receptor beta chains below was sequenced from the same sample in a study of T-cell memory formation after mild COVID-19. TCRdb re-called the 5' RACE reads through MiXCR, storing one row per CDR3 protein. Of roughly 200,000 distinct CDR3 sequences detected, over 9.5% appear once; the ten largest clones hold 3% to 4%. Material for sequencing was PBMCs or a T cell subset sorted from them (not recorded which). The receptors originated from a man aged 18 to 29 who had mild COVID-19 (a few samples of this study predate the infection). Cell type and time point are not known.

The chain carries TRBV5-1 and TRBJ2-2; tentatively, D is TRBD1 (5 bases). This CDR3 has 16 residues. Deletions cut 2 bases from V and 3 bases from J, with 14 bases between. The V gene's germline CDR1 is SGHRS and CDR2 YFSETQ. The CDR3 DNA sequence: TGCGCCAGCAGCTTTGCAGGGAACCTCGACACCGGGGAGCTGTTTTTT. It codes for CASSFAGNLDTGELFF.

This clonotype was counted at least ten times. This chain joins TRBV20-1 and TRBJ2-1, with TRBD2 as a possible D gene (6 bases). V shed 6 bases and J shed 7 bases, with 19 bases lying between them. Germline V gene sequence: CDR1 DFQATT, CDR2 SNEGSKA (reference sequence). The CDR3 extends over 14 amino acids. The CDR3: CSAARRVGGNEQFF. Here the CDR3 DNA reads TGCAGTGCCGCCCGAAGGGTTGGGGGGAATGAGCAGTTCTTC.

This clonotype showed up just a few times. The V gene is TRBV5-1, the J gene TRBJ1-4, with unresolved D. This CDR3 region has 15 residues. Germline assignment: CDR1 SGHRS and CDR2 YFSETQ. Trimming pared 0 bases from V and 8 bases from J, leaving 14 bases between. The DNA for the CDR3 is TGCGCCAGCAGCTTGGAGGCCCCTGAGACAGAAAAACTGTTTTTT. Its protein product is CASSLEAPETEKLFF.

The table lists this clonotype with a few counts. Written as DNA, the CDR3 is TGTGCCAGCAGCTTCGAGGTAGCGGGGAGCAATGAGCAGTTCTTC. Translating it yields CASSFEVAGSNEQFF. The V call is TRBV5-6, the J call TRBJ2-1; the match to TRBD2 covers 8 bases. CDR3 size: 15 residues. V lost 2 bases to trimming and J lost 6 bases; unmatched junction nucleotides: 7. Germline V gives CDR1 SGHDT, CDR2 YYEEEE.

The rearrangement links TRBV11-3 to TRBJ2-2; a possible D gene is TRBD1 (5 bases). CDR1 and CDR2 (germline): SGHNT, YENEEA. V was shortened by 3 bases and J by 2 bases, with 7 bases between the two germline ends. CDR3 length: 14 residues. The CDR3, as DNA: TGTGCCAGCAGCTTGGACATCAACACCGGGGAGCTGTTTTTT. It codes for CASSLDINTGELFF.

The chain uses TRBV7-2 and TRBJ2-5; 7 bases map to TRBD1. The CDR3 totals 15 residues. Germline lookup yields CDR1 SGHTA and CDR2 FQGNSA. The V segment lost 2 bases and the J segment 5 bases; nucleotides outside the gene matches: 8. The CDR3 region has the DNA TGTGCCAGCAGCTTAACTAGACAGGGCGGGGAGACCCAGTACTTC. It codes for CASSLTRQGGETQYF.

This clonotype has a handful of counts. This sequence joins TRBV5-5 and TRBJ1-2; TRBD1 matches 8 bases. CDR1 and CDR2 (germline): SGHKS, YYEKEE (reference sequence). This CDR3 region has 12 residues. The junction had 3 bases not matched to a gene; V was cut back by 7 bases and J by 4 bases. The CDR3 region is CASEDRAYGYTF. CDR3 nucleotide sequence: TGTGCCAGCGAGGACAGGGCCTATGGCTACACCTTC.